The 31 T cell receptor beta chains reported below all come from one sample, sequenced in a study of identical twins. MiXCR, applied by TCRdb to the 5' RACE reads, yields one record per CDR3 protein. The repertoire holds 1.5 million to 2 million distinct CDR3 sequences, around a third seen once, with 0.25% to 0.3% in the top ten. The sample consisted of cord blood. The receptors were sampled from a newborn girl in good health.

This clonotype was counted between two and nine times. V and J are TRBV5-1 and TRBJ2-4; tentative D call: TRBD2 (5 bases). This CDR3 is 15 amino acids long. With 0 bases removed from V and 2 bases from J, the gap between germline ends came to 9 bases. The germline V gene encodes CDR1 SGHRS and CDR2 YFSETQ. CDR3 residues: CASSLVSGPKNIQYF. The CDR3 DNA follows: TGCGCCAGCAGCTTGGTGAGCGGACCCAAAAACATTCAGTACTTC.

This clonotype occurred once. J is TRBJ2-2 and V is TRBV5-1, with 7 positions matching TRBD2. Trimming at V came to 1 base and at J to 1 base, leaving 4 bases not matched to a gene. The CDR3 contains 16 residues. Germline-derived CDR1 and CDR2 are SGHRS and YFSETQ. CDR3 residues: CASSLLRGGNTGELFF. The CDR3 DNA reads as TGCGCCAGCAGCTTGTTGCGCGGGGGGAACACCGGGGAGCTGTTTTTT.

This clonotype was seen repeatedly, ten times or more. V and J are TRBV12-3 or TRBV12-4 and TRBJ2-7; D ambiguous. Trimming cost V 5 bases and J 0 bases, with 5 bases left between them. CDR3 length: 12 residues. CDR3 in amino acids: CASSMSSYEQYF. In nucleotides, the CDR3 is TGTGCCAGCAGTATGTCCTCCTACGAGCAGTACTTC.

The V call is TRBV6-5, the J call TRBJ2-1; D may be TRBD1 (6 bases). CDR1 is MNHEY, CDR2 SVGAGI, per germline. The CDR3 has 14 residues. The germline V and J ends were trimmed by 2 bases and 8 bases, with 13 bases remaining between them. Written as DNA, the CDR3 is TGTGCCAGCAGTTACCAATCAGGGGTCTATGAGCAGTTCTTC. Its translation is CASSYQSGVYEQFF.

This clonotype came up a few times. The gene calls are TRBV12-3 or TRBV12-4 and TRBJ2-7; 11 bases are a match to TRBD2. The ends lost 1 base at V and 3 bases at J; junction bases unmatched: 14. The CDR3 is 19 amino acids. CDR3 DNA: TGTGCCAGCAGTTTAGAGTGGGGACTAGCGGAAGAAACAGACTACGAGCAGTACTTC. Translation gives CASSLEWGLAEETDYEQYF.

V is TRBV3-1 and J is TRBJ1-3; no definite D call. Trimming stripped 0 bases from V and 2 bases from J, with 8 bases between. Germline V CDR1 and CDR2: LGHDT, YNNKEL (reference sequence). The CDR3 has 15 residues. The CDR3 loop is CASSQDLGTGNTIYF. Written as DNA, the CDR3 is TGTGCCAGCAGCCAAGATTTAGGAACTGGAAACACCATATATTTT.

This clonotype was seen more than once but under ten times. V is TRBV10-3 and J is TRBJ2-7, with D uncertain. The CDR3 has 12 residues. V gave up 2 bases and J gave up 4 bases, with 6 bases separating them. From germline, CDR1 is ENHRY and CDR2 SYGVKD. The CDR3 DNA sequence: TGTGCCATCAGTGAGACCAGGTACGAGCAGTACTTC. Encoded protein: CAISETRYEQYF.

This clonotype was seen a handful of times. V is TRBV3-1 and J is TRBJ2-5, with D possibly being TRBD2 (5 bases). Trimming left V 2 bases short and J 5 bases short, with 9 bases between. This CDR3 is 13 amino acids long. Germline CDR1 and CDR2: LGHDT and YNNKEL (reference sequence). CDR3 sequence: CASSQPDWETQYF. The CDR3 DNA reads as TGTGCCAGCAGCCAACCGGACTGGGAGACCCAGTACTTC.

The chain links TRBV12-3 or TRBV12-4 to TRBJ2-5; D possibly corresponds to TRBD1 (5 bases). The better agreement between TRBJ2-7 and the DNA end casts doubt on the J call. The CDR3 totals 15 residues. This chain's CDR3 is CASSLIGAAKDEQYF. The CDR3 DNA reads TGTGCCAGCAGTTTAATTGGGGCAGCTAAGGACGAGCAGTACTTC.

In this sample, this clonotype turned up many times. CDR3 nucleotide sequence: TGCGCCAGCAGCTTGGCTAGCGGGAGGTACAATGAGCAGTTCTTC. It encodes CASSLASGRYNEQFF. The V call is TRBV5-1, the J call TRBJ2-1, with TRBD2 matching over 11 bases. Germline CDR1 is SGHRS and CDR2 is YFSETQ. V lost 0 bases to trimming and J lost 4 bases; unmatched junction nucleotides: 0. The CDR3 loop spans 15 amino acids.

This sequence joins TRBV6-1 and TRBJ2-7, with D perhaps matching TRBD2 (5 bases). Germline CDR1 reads MNHNS; CDR2 reads SASEGT. There are 12 residues in the CDR3. Between the trimmed V and J ends, which lost 5 bases and 3 bases, there was a span of 8 bases. The CDR3 DNA reads TGTGCCAGCAGTATGGAGGTCTACGAGCAGTACTTC. Translation gives CASSMEVYEQYF.

V and J are TRBV3-1 and TRBJ1-2, with D maybe TRBD1 (6 bases). This CDR3 has 15 amino acids. The V and J ends lost 1 base and 2 bases respectively, with 11 bases between them. Germline V lookup: CDR1 LGHDT, CDR2 YNNKEL (reference sequence). The CDR3 sequence is CASSQGWDKNYGYTF. CDR3 DNA sequence: TGTGCCAGCAGCCAAGGTTGGGACAAAAACTATGGCTACACCTTC.

A few counts support this clonotype. The chain links TRBV5-1 to TRBJ2-3; 11 nucleotides line up with TRBD2. CDR1 SGHRS and CDR2 YFSETQ come from the germline V gene. V dropped 3 bases and J dropped 4; count of bases not matched to a gene: 7. This CDR3 contains 16 residues. CDR3 sequence reads: CASSSLLAGVPDTQYF. The DNA of the CDR3 is TGCGCCAGCAGCTCATTACTAGCGGGAGTTCCAGATACGCAGTATTTT.

V usage is TRBV25-1 and J usage is TRBJ2-7, with 11 bases matching TRBD2. The CDR3 has 17 residues. Germline loops: CDR1 MGHDK, CDR2 SYGVNS. The J segment lost 7 bases and the V segment lost 5 bases, leaving 16 bases of the junction unmatched. The CDR3 region has the DNA TGTGCCAGCAGTCCGACTAGCGGGAAGAGCTCCTACAATGAGCAGTACTTC. This codes for CASSPTSGKSSYNEQYF.

Comments on this clonotype: Sequence at one end of the junction differs from germline and may be a read error. This chain joins TRBV7-2 and TRBJ1-4, with D tentatively TRBD1 (5 bases). Looked up from germline, CDR1 is SGHTA and CDR2 is FQGNSA. The CDR3 runs to 15 residues. The CDR3 nucleotides are TGTGCCAGCAGCTCAGCAGGGAATTATAATGAAAGACTGTTTTTT. It encodes CASSSAGNYNERLFF.

This clonotype was counted a few times. The CDR3 reads CASSEAGLAGTDTQYF. In DNA form, the CDR3 reads TGCGCCAGCAGCGAAGCGGGACTAGCGGGCACAGATACGCAGTATTTT. The chain combines TRBV4-1 with TRBJ2-3; TRBD2 aligns across 11 bases. CDR1 MGHRA and CDR2 YSYEKL come from the germline V gene. The CDR3 runs 16 residues. Trimming removed 5 bases from V and 1 base from J; junction bases left unmatched: 5.

This clonotype was counted only a few times. The V call is TRBV24-1, the J call TRBJ2-3; 11 bases align to TRBD2. The V and J ends lost 4 bases and 13 bases, in that order; junction bases with no gene match: 6. This CDR3 has 13 residues. Germline V gene data show CDR1 as KGHDR and CDR2 as SFDVKD. The CDR3 reads CATSDPLAGEKYF. CDR3 sequence (DNA): TGTGCCACCAGTGACCCACTAGCGGGGGAAAAGTATTTT.

The chain employs TRBV28 and TRBJ2-3; D perhaps matches TRBD2 (7 bases). Germline V gene sequence: CDR1 MDHEN, CDR2 SYDVKM. Trimming shortened V by 2 bases and J by 1 base, and 25 bases separated the two germline ends. The CDR3 consists of 20 residues. The CDR3 region is CASSLRSLTGGLAGTDTQYF. The DNA of the CDR3 is TGTGCCAGCAGTTTACGGAGCTTGACAGGCGGCCTAGCGGGCACAGATACGCAGTATTTT.

The chain employs TRBV2 and TRBJ2-5, with 8 bases aligning to TRBD2. From germline, CDR1 is SNHLY and CDR2 FYNNEI. The CDR3 has 15 amino acids. V gave up 6 bases and J gave up 11 bases; unmatched junction bases: 17. The CDR3 sequence is CASRTGTSRPGEQYF. The CDR3 DNA reads as TGTGCCAGCAGGACCGGGACTAGTCGTCCGGGTGAGCAGTACTTC.

This clonotype was seen a few times. This chain links TRBV27 with TRBJ2-3, with D maybe TRBD2 (6 bases). The CDR3 is 15 residues long. V gave up 3 bases and J gave up 1 base, with 11 bases separating them. The V gene's germline CDR1 is MNHEY and CDR2 SMNVEV (reference sequence). The CDR3 protein is CASSFRRERTDTQYF. Written as DNA, the CDR3 is TGTGCCAGCAGTTTTCGGAGGGAGCGCACAGATACGCAGTATTTT.

This rearrangement joins TRBV20-1 to TRBJ2-5; D might be TRBD1 or TRBD2, each matching 6 bases. Trimming shortened V by 0 bases and J by 2 bases, and 10 bases separated the two germline ends. The CDR3 has 14 amino acids. Germline CDR1 DFQATT, CDR2 SNEGSKA (reference sequence). In DNA form, the CDR3 reads TGCAGTGCTAGAGATACAGGGAGGCAAGAGACCCAGTACTTC. Amino acid sequence: CSARDTGRQETQYF.

The chain carries TRBV12-3 or TRBV12-4 and TRBJ2-7; 7 bases map to TRBD1. The V segment lost 5 bases and the J segment 2 bases; nucleotides outside the gene matches: 9. The CDR3 totals 15 residues. This chain's CDR3 is CASSPSRTGPYEQYF. The CDR3 DNA reads TGTGCCAGCAGTCCCTCCCGGACAGGCCCCTACGAGCAGTACTTC.

The V call is TRBV3-1, the J call TRBJ2-2, with 15 bases aligning to TRBD2. CDR1 is LGHDT and CDR2 is YNNKEL in the germline V gene (reference sequence). V lost 4 bases to trimming and J lost 0 bases; unmatched junction nucleotides: 3. The CDR3 runs 18 residues. The CDR3 is CASSRGLAGGPNTGELFF. In DNA form, the CDR3 reads TGTGCCAGCAGCCGAGGACTAGCGGGAGGGCCGAACACCGGGGAGCTGTTTTTT.

In this sample, this clonotype turned up once. The chain links TRBV28 to TRBJ2-7; D call uncertain. This CDR3 comprises 15 residues. Germline V lookup: CDR1 MDHEN, CDR2 SYDVKM. Trimming took off 3 bases at V and 1 base at J, with 13 bases between the two ends. CDR3 loop: CASSLVRPRSYEQYF. The CDR3 DNA is TGTGCCAGCAGTTTGGTTAGACCTCGTTCCTACGAGCAGTACTTC.

The rearrangement joins TRBV28 to TRBJ1-1; D gene uncertain. Germline lookup yields CDR1 MDHEN and CDR2 SYDVKM. CDR3 length: 13 residues. Deletions cut 6 bases from V and 0 bases from J, with 8 bases between. The CDR3 protein is CASRLWVNTEAFF. CDR3 nucleotides: TGTGCCAGCAGACTGTGGGTGAACACTGAAGCTTTCTTT. The full variable domain, completed using reference TRBV28 and TRBJ1-1, is DVKVTQSSRYLVKRTGEKVFLECVQDMDHENMFWYRQDPGLGLRLIYFSYDVKMKEKGDIPEGYSVSREKKERFSLILESASTNQTSMYLCASRLWVNTEAFFGQGTRLTVV.

This clonotype turned up a few times. The chain carries TRBV20-1 and TRBJ2-3; 9 bases map to TRBD2. CDR1 DFQATT and CDR2 SNEGSKA come from the germline V gene (reference sequence). CDR3 size: 16 residues. After removal of 1 base from V and 4 bases from J, the junction contained 9 bases not matched to a gene. The CDR3 loop reads CSARVLAGGPPDTQYF. In DNA form, the CDR3 reads TGCAGTGCTAGAGTTCTGGCGGGAGGGCCCCCAGATACGCAGTATTTT.

This clonotype has more than one count but fewer than ten. The rearrangement links TRBV6-6 to TRBJ2-3; 7 bases map to TRBD2. The V gene end was trimmed by 2 bases and the J gene end by 3 bases; junction bases not matched to a gene: 8. This CDR3 spans 16 amino acids. Looked up from germline, CDR1 is MNHNY and CDR2 is SVGAGI (reference sequence). In nucleotides, the CDR3 is TGTGCCAGCAGTTACCCTCCAACTAGCGCGACAGATACGCAGTATTTT. It yields the protein CASSYPPTSATDTQYF.

This clonotype came up a few times. The genes are TRBV7-2 and TRBJ2-1; D unresolved. The tail of the sequence fits TRBJ2-7 better, so the J call may be wrong. The CDR3 extends over 15 amino acids. Germline V gene data show CDR1 as SGHTA and CDR2 as FQGNSA. The CDR3 DNA reads TGTGCCAGCAGCTTAGAGGGCGGCACCTACAATGAGCAGTACTTC. Translation gives CASSLEGGTYNEQYF.

The V and J genes are TRBV3-1 and TRBJ2-7; TRBD1 aligns across 7 bases. V gave up 4 bases and J gave up 1 base; unmatched junction bases: 10. In germline, CDR1 is LGHDT, CDR2 YNNKEL (reference sequence). CDR3 length: 16 residues. CDR3 sequence (DNA): TGTGCCAGCAGCCCCCACGGTAGGGGGCGTTCCTACGAGCAGTACTTC. Residues: CASSPHGRGRSYEQYF.

This clonotype turned up a few times. The chain uses TRBV9 and TRBJ2-5, with 11 nucleotides matching TRBD2. The germline V gene has CDR1 SGDLS and CDR2 YYNGEE. CDR3 length: 15 residues. Trimming removed 3 bases from V and 11 bases from J; junction bases left unmatched: 12. The CDR3 region is CASSETSGAHNEQYF. The CDR3 coding sequence is TGTGCCAGCAGCGAGACTAGCGGGGCCCACAATGAGCAGTACTTC.

The chain is built from TRBV14 and TRBJ2-7; 7 bases agree with TRBD2. Germline V gene sequence: CDR1 SGHDN, CDR2 FVKESK. Losses at the gene ends were 4 bases for V and 7 bases for J; bases not matched to a gene: 16. The CDR3 sequence is 16 residues long. In DNA form, the CDR3 reads TGTGCCAGCAGCCCTCTAAGTGCGGGGGTATACAATGAGCAGTACTTC. This translates into CASSPLSAGVYNEQYF.